Listed below are T cell receptor beta chains from one sample, sequenced in a study of early T cells in non-severe SARS-CoV-2 infection. MiXCR, applied by TCRdb to the 5' RACE reads, yields one record per CDR3 protein. The sample lists 53,000 or so distinct CDR3 sequences, approximately 7.5% occurring once. The sequenced sample was whole blood. The receptors shown here come from an adult who was a healthcare worker with PCR-confirmed SARS-CoV-2 infection or an uninfected control (not recorded which). CDR3s include the opening cysteine and the closing phenylalanine or tryptophan. A D gene is named only where the DNA matches it firmly. Some rows have no size entry. The others give once, few or many, or a class for an expanded clone.

D: TRBD1
J: TRBJ1-5
V: TRBV12-3/TRBV12-4
size: few
DNA: TGTGCCAGCAGTCCCGGGACAGTTAGCAATCAGCCCCAGCATTTT
CDR3: CASSPGTVSNQPQHF

D: TRBD1
J: TRBJ1-6
V: TRBV10-3
size: NA
DNA: TGTGCCATCAGTGAGGCGACAGGGAATAATTCACCCCTCCACTTT
CDR3: CAISEATGNNSPLHF

D: NA
J: TRBJ1-5
V: TRBV28
size: many
DNA: TGTGCCAGCAGTTTATGGTCAGGGAGTGGCAATCAGCCCCAGCATTTT
CDR3: CASSLWSGSGNQPQHF

D: NA
J: TRBJ1-1
V: TRBV3-1
size: few
DNA: TGTGCCAGCAGCCAAGATTTGGGGCTGAACACTGAAGCTTTCTTT
CDR3: CASSQDLGLNTEAFF

D: NA
J: TRBJ1-1
V: TRBV20-1
size: NA
DNA: TGCAGTGCTAGAAGGGGTGAGGCAGTACCCACTGAAGCTTTCTTT
CDR3: CSARRGEAVPTEAFF

D: TRBD1
J: TRBJ1-6
V: TRBV20-1
size: NA
DNA: TGCAGTGCCCCGGACAGGGCCAATTCACCCCTCCACTTT
CDR3: CSAPDRANSPLHF

D: TRBD1
J: TRBJ1-5
V: TRBV30
size: many
DNA: TGTGCCTGGACGGGACAGGGGTACAATCAGCCCCAGCATTTT
CDR3: CAWTGQGYNQPQHF

D: TRBD2
J: TRBJ2-1
V: TRBV28
size: many
DNA: TGTGCCAGCAGTGTTAGGACTAGTCCGGGGAATGAGCAGTTCTTC
CDR3: CASSVRTSPGNEQFF

D: NA
J: TRBJ2-3
V: TRBV6-2/TRBV6-3
size: NA
DNA: TGTGCCAGCAGTTACTGGCCCGTGGCAGATACGCAGTATTTT
CDR3: CASSYWPVADTQYF

D: TRBD2
J: TRBJ2-5
V: TRBV20-1
size: many
DNA: TGCAGTGCCCCAACCAATGAAGGGAGGGTAGAGACCCAGTACTTC
CDR3: CSAPTNEGRVETQYF

D: NA
J: TRBJ2-5
V: TRBV18
size: few
DNA: TGTGCCAGCTCGCTGCGGCTGGAAAAAGAGACCCAGTACTTC
CDR3: CASSLRLEKETQYF

D: NA
J: TRBJ2-3
V: TRBV7-9
size: few
DNA: TGTGCCAGCAGCTCCCCCTCACAGGGAGATACGCAGTATTTT
CDR3: CASSSPSQGDTQYF

D: TRBD1
J: TRBJ2-2
V: TRBV24-1
size: many
DNA: TGTGCCACCAGTGATCCGGGACAGGGGGCCACCGGGGAGCTGTTTTTT
CDR3: CATSDPGQGATGELFF

D: TRBD1
J: TRBJ1-6
V: TRBV20-1
size: many
DNA: TGCAGTGCTAGCTCCGGGACAGGCAATTCACCCCTCCACTTT
CDR3: CSASSGTGNSPLHF

D: NA
J: TRBJ2-1
V: TRBV10-3
size: many
DNA: TGTGCCATCAGCGGAGGGTTTTATGATGAGCAGTTCTTC
CDR3: CAISGGFYDEQFF

D: NA
J: TRBJ2-1
V: TRBV20-1
size: many
DNA: TGCAGGACTGAGGGTGACAATGAGCAGTTCTTC
CDR3: CRTEGDNEQFF

D: TRBD2
J: TRBJ2-3
V: TRBV18
size: NA
DNA: TGTGCCAGCTCACCTAGACTAGCGGGGACAGATACGCAGTATTTT
CDR3: CASSPRLAGTDTQYF

D: NA
J: TRBJ2-1
V: TRBV7-9
size: NA
DNA: TGTGCCAGCAGCTTAGTACCGGGACACAAGAATGAGCAGTTCTTC
CDR3: CASSLVPGHKNEQFF

D: NA
J: TRBJ1-1
V: TRBV7-2
size: few
DNA: TGTGCCAGCAGCTTCCGGACGGAAAACACTGAAGCTTTCTTT
CDR3: CASSFRTENTEAFF

D: NA
J: TRBJ2-7
V: TRBV6-2/TRBV6-3
size: many
DNA: TGTGCCAGCAGTTACTCGGGCAGTCCGACCTACGAGCAGTACTTC
CDR3: CASSYSGSPTYEQYF

D: NA
J: TRBJ2-2
V: TRBV7-3
size: few
DNA: TGTGCCAGCAGCTTAGAGATTGTGGGCACCGGGGAGCTGTTTTTT
CDR3: CASSLEIVGTGELFF

D: NA
J: TRBJ1-1
V: TRBV5-5
size: many
DNA: TGTGCCAGCAGCTTGGGCAGCATGAACACTGAAGCTTTCTTT
CDR3: CASSLGSMNTEAFF

D: NA
J: TRBJ1-2
V: TRBV5-1
size: NA
DNA: TGCGCCAGCAGCTTGGCCGTGTCAGGGGACTATGGCTACACCTTC
CDR3: CASSLAVSGDYGYTF

D: NA
J: TRBJ1-1
V: TRBV2
size: few
DNA: TGTGCCAGCAGGAAGGGCTTAGGAGGGTCAAGCACTGAAGCTTTCTTT
CDR3: CASRKGLGGSSTEAFF

D: TRBD2
J: TRBJ2-7
V: TRBV27
size: NA
DNA: TGTGCCAGCAGAAAGGCCGGGGGGTCCGGTGAGCAGTACTTC
CDR3: CASRKAGGSGEQYF

D: NA
J: TRBJ2-1
V: TRBV7-2
size: NA
DNA: TGTGCCAGCAGCTTAGGGTTTGCGTACCTTGAGCAGTTCTTC
CDR3: CASSLGFAYLEQFF

D: TRBD1
J: TRBJ1-5
V: TRBV28
size: few
DNA: TGTGCCAGCAGTCCCACGACAGGGAATCAGCCCCAGCATTTT
CDR3: CASSPTTGNQPQHF

D: NA
J: TRBJ1-4
V: TRBV3-1
size: NA
DNA: TGTGCCAGCAGCCCCCCTAGGTGGGCGCGAAGTGAAAAACTGTTTTTT
CDR3: CASSPPRWARSEKLFF

D: NA
J: TRBJ2-5
V: TRBV28
size: many
DNA: TGTGCCAGCACCCCTGGACTGTTACAAGAGACCCAGTACTTC
CDR3: CASTPGLLQETQYF

D: TRBD1
J: TRBJ1-5
V: TRBV6-2/TRBV6-3
size: many
DNA: TGTGCCAGCAGCTGGGGACAGGCTGCGAATCAGCCCCAGCATTTT
CDR3: CASSWGQAANQPQHF

D: NA
J: TRBJ1-5
V: TRBV24-1
size: many
DNA: TGTGCCACCAGTGACCCGAATCAGCCCCAGCATTTT
CDR3: CATSDPNQPQHF

D: TRBD1
J: TRBJ2-7
V: TRBV6-2/TRBV6-3
size: NA
DNA: TGTGCCAGCACCCTAGGATCCGGACAGGGTTCCCACGAGCAGTACTTC
CDR3: CASTLGSGQGSHEQYF

D: NA
J: TRBJ1-2
V: TRBV3-1
size: many
DNA: TGTGCCAGCAGCCAAGATCTGGCAGGGGCCGTCTATGGCTACACCTTC
CDR3: CASSQDLAGAVYGYTF

D: TRBD2
J: TRBJ2-5
V: TRBV20-1
size: NA
DNA: TGCAGTGCTAGACGTACCGGGACTAGGTTTGAGACCCAGTACTTC
CDR3: CSARRTGTRFETQYF

D: NA
J: TRBJ2-3
V: TRBV12-3/TRBV12-4
size: many
DNA: TGTGCCAGCAGTCTTACTATGGGAGGGCAGTATTTT
CDR3: CASSLTMGGQYF

D: NA
J: TRBJ1-6
V: TRBV1
size: NA
DNA: TGCACCAGCAGCTTAAGACCCGGGCCGATCGATTCACCCCTCCACTTT
CDR3: CTSSLRPGPIDSPLHF

D: TRBD1
J: TRBJ2-7
V: TRBV27
size: few
DNA: TGTGCCAGCAGTCCATTAAGGACAGGCGAGGGCTCCTACGAGCAGTACTTC
CDR3: CASSPLRTGEGSYEQYF

D: TRBD1
J: TRBJ1-4
V: TRBV28
size: many
DNA: TGTGCCAGCAGGGAATTACGGGGACAGAATGAAAAACTGTTTTTT
CDR3: CASRELRGQNEKLFF

D: NA
J: TRBJ1-5
V: TRBV7-2
size: many
DNA: TGTGCCAGCAGCACCAGGGGTAATCAGCCCCAGCATTTT
CDR3: CASSTRGNQPQHF

D: NA
J: TRBJ2-1
V: TRBV7-2
size: NA
DNA: TGTGCCAGCAGCCCGACAATGTACCGGAACAATGAGCAGTTCTTC
CDR3: CASSPTMYRNNEQFF

D: NA
J: TRBJ2-3
V: TRBV5-1
size: many
DNA: TGCGCCAGCAGCTGGTCCCTGACAGATACGCAGTATTTT
CDR3: CASSWSLTDTQYF

D: NA
J: TRBJ2-3
V: TRBV28
size: few
DNA: TGTGCCAGCAGTTTACCGGACCTAAGGCAGTATTTT
CDR3: CASSLPDLRQYF

D: TRBD1
J: TRBJ2-1
V: TRBV12-3/TRBV12-4
size: many
DNA: TGTGCCAGCAGTTTGGCCGGGACAGGGTCCTTCTTC
CDR3: CASSLAGTGSFF

D: NA
J: TRBJ2-2
V: TRBV18
size: many
DNA: TGTGCCAGCTCACCACAAGAATATACCGGGGAGCTGTTTTTT
CDR3: CASSPQEYTGELFF